These 14 T cell receptor beta chains were all obtained from the same sample, sequenced in a study of cytomegalovirus exposure and HLA in healthy donors. 13 Jbeta primers and 60 Vbeta primers were used for the PCR. Some clones are missing from TCRdb's copy, which holds only in-frame ones; the method was immunoSEQ multiplex PCR. The sample has over 200,000 clones, roughly 82% seen once. The sequenced material came from PBMCs. Receptor source: a woman aged 40 to 50 in good health and CMV-seropositive.

The chain has TRBV19 and TRBJ2-1; TRBD1 aligns across 9 bases. Germline CDR1 is LNHDA and CDR2 is SQIVND (reference sequence). The CDR3 sequence is 15 residues long. Trimming at V came to 6 bases and at J to 5 bases, leaving 8 bases not matched to a gene. The CDR3 nucleotides read TGTGCCAGTAGCGATTCGGGACAGGGAGACAATGAGCAGTTCTTC. Encoded protein: CASSDSGQGDNEQFF. Filled out from reference TRBV19 and TRBJ2-1, the complete variable domain reads DGGITQSPKYLFRKEGQNVTLSCEQNLNHDAMYWYRQDPGQGLRLIYYSQIVNDFQKGDIAEGYSVSREKKESFPLTVTSAQKNPTAFYLCASSDSGQGDNEQFFGPGTRLTVL.

The J gene is TRBJ2-7, the V gene TRBV2; possibly TRBD2 for D (7 bases). CDR1 and CDR2 (germline): SNHLY, FYNNEI. The CDR3 spans 16 residues. V lost 2 bases and J lost 2, with 16 bases in between. CDR3 bases: TGTGCCAGCAGTGAACCGGGGGGCGACATCACCTACGAGCAGTACTTC. Protein sequence: CASSEPGGDITYEQYF.

The sample holds one count of this clone. This rearrangement joins TRBV27 to TRBJ1-2, with a possible D match to TRBD1 (6 bases). CDR3 length: 15 amino acids. CDR1 is MNHEY, CDR2 SMNVEV, per germline (reference sequence). V lost 6 bases and J lost 8, with 22 bases in between. The CDR3 bases are TGTGCCAGCAGACTACAGGGCGCCTCTCCCTCAGGCTACACCTTC. Translating it yields CASRLQGASPSGYTF.

The V gene is TRBV19, the J gene TRBJ1-1; 9 nucleotides align to TRBD1. The CDR3 covers 14 residues. J gave up 8 bases and V 4 bases, and 8 bases lay outside the gene matches. In germline, CDR1 is LNHDA, CDR2 SQIVND (reference sequence). The CDR3 DNA reads as TGTGCCAGTAGTACCCCCCGGGACAGGGTCGAAGCTTTCTTT. Encoded protein: CASSTPRDRVEAFF.

The chain carries TRBV7-2 and TRBJ1-5; unclear D gene. Germline-derived CDR1 and CDR2 are SGHTA and FQGNSA. The CDR3 length is 13 residues. With 1 base removed from V and 6 bases from J, the gap between germline ends came to 7 bases. CDR3 region: CASSLDPGQPQHF. The CDR3 bases are TGTGCCAGCAGCTTAGATCCCGGTCAGCCCCAGCATTTT.

The rearrangement joins TRBV13 to TRBJ2-5, with 9 nucleotides matching TRBD2. Germline V CDR1 and CDR2: PRHDT, FYEKMQ (reference sequence). The V gene end was trimmed by 0 bases and the J gene end by 2 bases; junction bases not matched to a gene: 4. The length of the CDR3 is 16 residues. This CDR3 is CASSLGLAGLQETQYF. In nucleotides, the CDR3 is TGTGCCAGCAGCTTAGGGCTAGCGGGACTACAAGAGACCCAGTACTTC.

The rearrangement uses TRBV5-1 and TRBJ1-4, with D possibly being TRBD1 (5 bases). Germline V gives CDR1 SGHRS, CDR2 YFSETQ. The CDR3 contains 15 residues. The V gene lost 2 bases and the J gene lost 7 bases, with 15 bases spanning the gap. CDR3 loop: CASSLSGGRVEKLFF. CDR3 nucleotide sequence: TGCGCCAGCAGCTTATCTGGGGGGAGAGTTGAAAAACTGTTTTTT. Filled out from reference TRBV5-1 and TRBJ1-4, the complete variable domain reads KAGVTQTPRYLIKTRGQQVTLSCSPISGHRSVSWYQQTPGQGLQFLFEYFSETQRNKGNFPGRFSGRQFSNSRSEMNVSTLELGDSALYLCASSLSGGRVEKLFFGSGTQLSVL.

The rearrangement links TRBV9 to TRBJ2-3, with a tentative D call TRBD2 (6 bases). The CDR3 has 16 residues. Trimming shortened V by 1 base and J by 1 base, and 13 bases separated the two germline ends. The V gene's germline CDR1 is SGDLS and CDR2 YYNGEE. The CDR3 protein is CASSVSSQRGTDTQYF. In DNA, the CDR3 is TGTGCCAGCAGCGTATCCTCCCAGCGGGGCACAGATACGCAGTATTTT.

The rearrangement links TRBV2 to TRBJ1-1, with 10 bases matching TRBD1. Germline trimming cut 1 base from V and 4 bases from J; bases unmatched to any gene: 9. The CDR3 runs to 17 residues. Looked up from germline, CDR1 is SNHLY and CDR2 is FYNNEI. Written as DNA, the CDR3 is TGTGCCAGCAGTGAAGAAAGTGACAGGGGGCTAGGCACTGAAGCTTTCTTT. Encoded protein: CASSEESDRGLGTEAFF.

The chain combines TRBV28 with TRBJ1-1; no firm D call. Per germline, CDR1 MDHEN and CDR2 SYDVKM. The V end lost 7 bases, the J end lost 13 bases, and 16 bases lay between the germline ends. The CDR3 is made up of 11 amino acids. The CDR3 nucleotides read TGTGCCAGCACCACAGAGCGAGGGATTTTCTTT. Translating gives CASTTERGIFF.

The rearrangement links TRBV19 to TRBJ2-3, with TRBD1 matching 9 bases. CDR1 is LNHDA and CDR2 is SQIVND in the germline V gene (reference sequence). There are 17 residues in the CDR3. V gave up 2 bases and J gave up 1 base; unmatched junction bases: 7. The CDR3 loop is CASSIIWRDRGTDTQYF. The CDR3, as DNA: TGTGCCAGTAGTATAATCTGGCGGGACAGGGGCACAGATACGCAGTATTTT.

This chain links TRBV6-5 with TRBJ2-7; 7 nucleotides line up with TRBD1. V lost 0 bases, J lost 2 bases, and 7 bases stayed unmatched. The CDR3 has 16 amino acids. Germline CDR1 reads MNHEY; CDR2 reads SVGAGI. CDR3 nucleotides: TGTGCCAGCAGTTACTCAGGCACTCAGGGGGCCTACGAGCAGTACTTC. Amino acid sequence: CASSYSGTQGAYEQYF.

This CDR3 is CASSQERLAGPVIDGYTF. Written as DNA, the CDR3 is TGTGCCAGCAGCCAAGAGAGGTTGGCAGGGCCGGTAATTGATGGCTACACCTTC. The chain links TRBV14 to TRBJ1-2; perhaps TRBD1 as D (5 bases). CDR1 is SGHDN and CDR2 is FVKESK in the germline V gene. V was cut by 0 bases and J by 6 bases, with 23 bases left in between. The CDR3 runs to 18 residues.

The chain carries TRBV5-4 and TRBJ1-2; possible D gene TRBD1, 5 bases. The germline V gene has CDR1 SGHNT and CDR2 YYREEE (reference sequence). This CDR3 is 14 amino acids long. The germline V and J ends were trimmed by 4 bases and 2 bases, with 12 bases remaining between them. The CDR3 DNA reads TGTGCCAGCAGCCGGCCCCAGGGCAACTATGGCTACACCTTC. It specifies CASSRPQGNYGYTF.